This TCR beta chain was sequenced in a study of shared T cell receptors in the human thymus. The CDR3 totals 19 residues. The germline CDR1 and CDR2 sequences are GTSNPN and SVGIG (reference sequence). J was trimmed by 4 bases and V by 6 bases; bases with no gene match: 23. This table comes from immunoSEQ multiplex PCR, and its TCRdb copy is limited to in-frame clones, with some not included. Among 500,000 to 750,000 clones listed, roughly 88% were seen once. The same sample was also studied in work on human thymus T cells. Per that study: Resections were taken during corrective heart surgery, and the thymus tissue came from these. Usage of V and J genes appeared biased in thymic and blood repertoires. Related research reported highly overlapping thymic repertoires among unrelated individuals.

The genes are TRBV30 and TRBJ2-3; 9 bases match TRBD2. This clonotype originated in a boy less than two years old with a congenital heart defect. The sequenced sample consisted of thymocytes. The CDR3, as DNA: TGTGCCTGCCCCCCGGGACTAGCTGCCGACCCACAGAACGCAGATACGCAGTATTTT. Residues: CACPPGLAADPQNADTQYF.